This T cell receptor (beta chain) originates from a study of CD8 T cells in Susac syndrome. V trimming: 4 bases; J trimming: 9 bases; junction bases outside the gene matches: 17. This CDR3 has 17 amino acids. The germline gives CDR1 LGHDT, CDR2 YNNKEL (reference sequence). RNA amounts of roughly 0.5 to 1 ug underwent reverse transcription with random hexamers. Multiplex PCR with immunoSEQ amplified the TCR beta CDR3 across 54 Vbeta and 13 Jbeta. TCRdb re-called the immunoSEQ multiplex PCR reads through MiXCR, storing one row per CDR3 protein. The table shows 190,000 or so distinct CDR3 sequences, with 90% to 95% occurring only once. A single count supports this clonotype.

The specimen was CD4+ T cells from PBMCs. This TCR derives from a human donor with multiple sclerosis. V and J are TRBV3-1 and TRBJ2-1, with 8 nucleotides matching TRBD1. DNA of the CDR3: TGTGCCAGCAGCCCTGTACTTCAGGGGGCGCAAAGGAGTGAGCAGTTCTTC. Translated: CASSPVLQGAQRSEQFF.